This entry concerns a single TCR beta chain. Its specificity is unknown. TCRdb keeps only in-frame clones here, not all; method: immunoSEQ multiplex PCR. The profile shows 85,000 to 90,000 clones, approximately 91% of them singletons. In germline, CDR1 is KGHSH, CDR2 LQKENI. The CDR3 length is 13 residues. The V end was cut by 5 bases, the J end by 6 bases, with 13 bases between. This specimen belongs to a study of T cell responses to AZD1222 COVID-19 vaccine. Findings and limits, study-wide: Nearly half of the spike-specific TCRs reportedly recognize variant regions that carry no mutations. The donors showed a predominance of white British ancestry and of females, with possible underestimation of clonal diversity. The study identified only five or six AZD1222 recipients as seropositive at baseline.

Sequences were derived from peripheral blood, sampled 28 days after the second AZD1222 dose. The rearrangement joins TRBV18 to TRBJ1-2, with D perhaps TRBD1 (5 bases). The TCR was taken from an adult who received the AZD1222 COVID-19 vaccine. CDR3 sequence (DNA): TGTGCCAGCTCAGAACTGGGACGGAATGGCTACACCTTC. This codes for CASSELGRNGYTF.